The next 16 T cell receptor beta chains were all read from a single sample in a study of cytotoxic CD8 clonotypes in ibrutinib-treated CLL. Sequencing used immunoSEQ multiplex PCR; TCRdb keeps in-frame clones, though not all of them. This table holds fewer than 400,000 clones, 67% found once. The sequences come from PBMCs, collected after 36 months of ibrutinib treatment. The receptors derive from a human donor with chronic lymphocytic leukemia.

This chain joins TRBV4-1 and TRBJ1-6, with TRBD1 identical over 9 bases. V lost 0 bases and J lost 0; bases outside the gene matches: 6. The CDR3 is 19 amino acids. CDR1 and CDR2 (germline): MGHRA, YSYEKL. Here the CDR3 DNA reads TGCGCCAGCAGCCAAGATTGGGACAGGGAAAGCTCCTATAATTCACCCCTCCACTTT. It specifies CASSQDWDRESSYNSPLHF.

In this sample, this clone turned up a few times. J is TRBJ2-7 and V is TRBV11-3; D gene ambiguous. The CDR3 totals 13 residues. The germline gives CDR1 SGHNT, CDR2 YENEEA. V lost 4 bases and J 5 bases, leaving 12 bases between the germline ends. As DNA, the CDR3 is TGTGCCAGCAGCTGGAAGGGCAGCCACGAGCAGTACTTC. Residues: CASSWKGSHEQYF.

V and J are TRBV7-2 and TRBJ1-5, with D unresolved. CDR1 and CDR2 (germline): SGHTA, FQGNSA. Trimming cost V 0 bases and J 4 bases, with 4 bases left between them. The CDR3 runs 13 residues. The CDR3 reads CASSLARNQPQHF. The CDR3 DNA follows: TGTGCCAGCAGCTTAGCCAGGAATCAGCCCCAGCATTTT.

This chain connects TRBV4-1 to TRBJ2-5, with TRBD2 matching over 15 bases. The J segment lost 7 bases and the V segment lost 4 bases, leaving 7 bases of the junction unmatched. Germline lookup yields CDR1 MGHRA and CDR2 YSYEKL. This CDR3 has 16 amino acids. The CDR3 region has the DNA TGCGCCAGCAGCCCCGGACTAGCGGGGGGGACGAGGACCCAGTACTTC. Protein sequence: CASSPGLAGGTRTQYF.

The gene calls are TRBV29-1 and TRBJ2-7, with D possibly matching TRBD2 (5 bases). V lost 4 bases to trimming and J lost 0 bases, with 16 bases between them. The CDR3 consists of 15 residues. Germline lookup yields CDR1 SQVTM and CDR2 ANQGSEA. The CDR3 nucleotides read TGCAGCGTTGCTCCCGGGGTCCTGGGCTCCTACGAGCAGTACTTC. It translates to CSVAPGVLGSYEQYF.

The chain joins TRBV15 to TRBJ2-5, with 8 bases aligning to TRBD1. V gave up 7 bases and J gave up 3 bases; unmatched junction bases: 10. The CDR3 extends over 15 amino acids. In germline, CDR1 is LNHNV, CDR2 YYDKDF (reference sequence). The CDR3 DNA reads TGTGCCACCATGAGTTACAGGGGGATCGAAGAGACCCAGTACTTC. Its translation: CATMSYRGIEETQYF.

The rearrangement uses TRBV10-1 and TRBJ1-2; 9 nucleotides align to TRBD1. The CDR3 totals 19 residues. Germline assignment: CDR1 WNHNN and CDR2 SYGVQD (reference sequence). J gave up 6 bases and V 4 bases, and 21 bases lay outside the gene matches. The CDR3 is CASSGNPQVVGQGLDGYTF. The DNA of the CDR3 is TGCGCCAGCAGTGGAAACCCCCAAGTAGTCGGACAGGGGTTAGATGGCTACACCTTC.

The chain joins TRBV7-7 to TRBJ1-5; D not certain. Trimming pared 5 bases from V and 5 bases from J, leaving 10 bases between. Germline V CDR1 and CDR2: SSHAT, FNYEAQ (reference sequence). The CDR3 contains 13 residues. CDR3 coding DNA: TGTGCCAGCAGCCGTGGAATAGATCAGCCCCAGCATTTT. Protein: CASSRGIDQPQHF.

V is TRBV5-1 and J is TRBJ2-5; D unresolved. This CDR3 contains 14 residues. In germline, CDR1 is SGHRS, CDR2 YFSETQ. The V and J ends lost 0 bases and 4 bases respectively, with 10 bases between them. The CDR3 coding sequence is TGCGCCAGCAGCTTGGTGGTCTTTGGAGAGACCCAGTACTTC. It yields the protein CASSLVVFGETQYF.

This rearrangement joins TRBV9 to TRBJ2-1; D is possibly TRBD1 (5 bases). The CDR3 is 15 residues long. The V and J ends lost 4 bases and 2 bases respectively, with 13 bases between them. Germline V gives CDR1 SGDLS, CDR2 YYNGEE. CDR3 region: CASSMGRYPYNEQFF. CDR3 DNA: TGTGCCAGCAGCATGGGGCGTTACCCCTACAATGAGCAGTTCTTC.

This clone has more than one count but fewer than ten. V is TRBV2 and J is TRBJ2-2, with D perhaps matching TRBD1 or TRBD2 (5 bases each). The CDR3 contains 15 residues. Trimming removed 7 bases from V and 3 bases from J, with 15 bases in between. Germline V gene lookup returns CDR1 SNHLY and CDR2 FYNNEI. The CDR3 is CASMRGVRDTGELFF. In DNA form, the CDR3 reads TGTGCCAGCATGAGGGGAGTGAGAGACACCGGGGAGCTGTTTTTT.

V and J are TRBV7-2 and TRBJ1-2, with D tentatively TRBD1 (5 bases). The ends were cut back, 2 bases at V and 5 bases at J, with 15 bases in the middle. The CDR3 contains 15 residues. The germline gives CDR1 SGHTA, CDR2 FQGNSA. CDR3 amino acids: CASSLSSWGRYGYTF. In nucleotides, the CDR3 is TGTGCCAGCAGCTTATCGTCCTGGGGGAGATATGGCTACACCTTC.

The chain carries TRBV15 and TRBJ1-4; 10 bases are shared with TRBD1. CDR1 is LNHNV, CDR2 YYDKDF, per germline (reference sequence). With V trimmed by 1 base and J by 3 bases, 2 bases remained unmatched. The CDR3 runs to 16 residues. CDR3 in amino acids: CATSRGQGAANEKLFF. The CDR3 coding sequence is TGTGCCACCAGCAGAGGACAGGGGGCAGCTAATGAAAAACTGTTTTTT.

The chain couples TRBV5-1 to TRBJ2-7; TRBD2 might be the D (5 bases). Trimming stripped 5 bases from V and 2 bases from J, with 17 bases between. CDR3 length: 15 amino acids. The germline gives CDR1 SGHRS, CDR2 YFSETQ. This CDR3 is CASRAERTYTYEQYF. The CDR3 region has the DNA TGCGCCAGCAGGGCGGAGCGGACCTACACCTACGAGCAGTACTTC.

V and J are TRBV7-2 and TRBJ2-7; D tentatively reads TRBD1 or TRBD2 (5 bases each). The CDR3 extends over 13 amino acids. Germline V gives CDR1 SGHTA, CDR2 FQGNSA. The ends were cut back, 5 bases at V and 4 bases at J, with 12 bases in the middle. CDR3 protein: CASSPIGAYEQYF. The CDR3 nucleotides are TGTGCCAGCAGCCCAATCGGGGCTTACGAGCAGTACTTC. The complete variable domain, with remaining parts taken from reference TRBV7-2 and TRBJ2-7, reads GAGVSQSPSNKVTEKGKDVELRCDPISGHTALYWYRQSLGQGLEFLIYFQGNSAPDKSGLPSDRFSAERTGGSVSTLTIQRTQQEDSAVYLCASSPIGAYEQYFGPGTRLTVT.

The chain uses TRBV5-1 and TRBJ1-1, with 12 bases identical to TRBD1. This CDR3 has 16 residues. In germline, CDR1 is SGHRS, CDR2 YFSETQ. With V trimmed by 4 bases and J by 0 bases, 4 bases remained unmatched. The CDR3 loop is CASSPGTGGMNTEAFF. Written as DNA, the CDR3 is TGCGCCAGCAGCCCCGGGACAGGGGGCATGAACACTGAAGCTTTCTTT.